This TCR beta chain was identified during a study of T cell responses to AZD1222 COVID-19 vaccine. Study conclusions and caveats: Donors in the cohort were predominantly white British and more often female, and clonal diversity was possibly underestimated. The study found Spike-specific TCR breadth and depth rose after two AZD1222 doses.

CDR3 length: 15 residues. The ends were cut back, 0 bases at V and 4 bases at J, with 10 bases in the middle. Germline V gene lookup returns CDR1 LGHNA and CDR2 YSLEER. The repertoire was sequenced with immunoSEQ multiplex PCR; TCRdb's copy has only in-frame clones and lacks some. The sample lists 160,000 or so clones; around 86% were seen once. About this clone itself: The antigen remains undetermined.

The TCR sequence derives from an adult who received the AZD1222 COVID-19 vaccine. The chain recombines TRBV4-3 with TRBJ1-5, with D unclear. The material sequenced was peripheral blood, taken 28 days after the second AZD1222 dose. The CDR3 coding sequence is TGCGCCAGCAGCCAAGATCCCCAGGTTAATCAGCCCCAGCATTTT. Its translation is CASSQDPQVNQPQHF.